This T cell receptor (beta chain) was sequenced during a study of OX40 agonist ivuxolimab in advanced cancers. Study overall: Patients receiving dose escalation had hepatocellular carcinoma, melanoma, renal cell or head and neck cancer. General study results and limits: More expanded clones were seen, on average, in CD8+ T cells than in CD4+.

As to this clone: Its target is unknown.

Germline values: CDR1 SGHTS, CDR2 YDEGEE. The V end lost 4 bases, the J end lost 0 bases, and 10 bases lay between the germline ends. The CDR3 has 14 amino acids. Generated by immunoSEQ multiplex PCR, the TCRdb table keeps only in-frame clones and is missing some. The sample has about 81,000 clones, approximately 90% seen once. Sampled blood was obtained at baseline, cycle 4 day 1, and cycle 7 day 1. The V call is TRBV5-8, the J call TRBJ1-1; D may be TRBD1 (5 bases). Sequenced material: CD4+ or CD8+ T cells sorted from blood, taken in a trial of the OX40 agonist ivuxolimab. The sequence came from an adult with an advanced solid tumor such as melanoma, head and neck, liver or kidney cancer. The CDR3 region has the DNA TGTGCCAGCAGCCGCGGGGGGATGAACACTGAAGCTTTCTTT. Translation: CASSRGGMNTEAFF.